This TCR beta chain came from a study of human T cells and chemical hapten exposure. Time point denoted: pre-sensitization, week 0. Treatment reported: therapeutic diphenylcyclopropenone sensitization with weekly scalp DPC. The CDR3 has 11 amino acids. Germline lookup yields CDR1 DFQATT and CDR2 SNEGSKA (reference sequence). Germline trimming cut 7 bases from V and 8 bases from J; bases unmatched to any gene: 3. For the library, individual cDNA molecules each received unique molecular identifiers. TCRdb reanalysed the RACE reads using MiXCR and keeps one entry per CDR3 protein. The sample comprises around 250,000 distinct CDR3 sequences, about 9.4% of which are singletons, and 2% to 3% rests with the top ten.

This chain links TRBV20-1 with TRBJ2-1; 9 bases fit TRBD1. The material sequenced was whole blood, taken in connection with sensitization to the hapten diphenylcyclopropenone (DPC). This clonotype was sampled from a woman aged 40 to 50 with alopecia areata. Some clones in this sample may be carry-over from other donors' samples. This CDR3 reads CSVGQGYEQFF. Here the CDR3 DNA reads TGCAGTGTTGGACAGGGGTATGAGCAGTTCTTC.